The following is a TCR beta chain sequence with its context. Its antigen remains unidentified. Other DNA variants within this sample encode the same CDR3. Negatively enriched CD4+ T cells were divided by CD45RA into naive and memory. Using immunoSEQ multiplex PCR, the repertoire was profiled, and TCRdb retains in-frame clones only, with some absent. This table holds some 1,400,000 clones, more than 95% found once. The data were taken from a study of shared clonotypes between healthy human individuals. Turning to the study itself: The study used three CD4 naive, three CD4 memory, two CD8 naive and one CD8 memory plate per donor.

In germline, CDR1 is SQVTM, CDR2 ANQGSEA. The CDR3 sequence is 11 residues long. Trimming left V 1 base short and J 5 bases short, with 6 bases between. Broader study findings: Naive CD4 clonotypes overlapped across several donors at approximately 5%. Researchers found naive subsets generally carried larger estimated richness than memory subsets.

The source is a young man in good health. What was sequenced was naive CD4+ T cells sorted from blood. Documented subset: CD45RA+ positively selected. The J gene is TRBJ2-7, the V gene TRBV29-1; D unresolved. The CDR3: CSVEGQNEQYF. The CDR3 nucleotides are TGCAGCGTTGAAGGTCAGAACGAGCAGTACTTC.